Described below is a single T cell receptor beta chain sequence and its context. This clone came up a few times. Its antigen is still unknown. Base qualities are not recorded, but no much larger clone differs from it by a single base. Lesional scalp punch biopsies and peripheral blood were collected from alopecia areata patients. PBMCs were isolated by density centrifugation and stained for CD3, CD4 and CD8, and CD4+ and CD8+ T cells were sorted on a FACSAria. The library came from the immunoSEQ multiplex PCR assay. RNA was extracted from all samples and reverse transcribed into cDNA, which served as template for TCR sequencing. First-strand cDNA was synthesized with SuperScript III using a 2:1 mix of oligo-dT and random hexamers. A synthetic immune receptor repertoire was used to measure amplification bias, and any remaining bias was corrected computationally. In the paper's pipeline: After raw reads were preprocessed to remove errors, the CDR3 was defined following IMGT conventions as running from the conserved cysteine to phenylalanine. Clonality was computed as 1 minus the Shannon entropy, with the entropy normalized by log2 of the number of productive unique TCRs. CD4 or CD8 identity of scalp clones was inferred by cross-referencing scalp TCRbeta sequences with sorted blood CD4 and CD8 repertoires. The table comes from immuneACCESS by way of TCRdb, which keeps in-frame sequences with V and J called. Part of the clones is missing from these tables; in studies checked, under half for an unresolved V gene and the rest for unknown reasons. V and J calls and clone size follow that table, whereas D and trimming were derived from the DNA. Within this sample are about 98,000 clones, with 35% to 50% of them counted one time only. The leading ten clones occupy under 0.9% of the sample.

Per the germline V gene, SQVTM is the CDR1 and ANQGSEA is the CDR2. Unmatched junction bases come to 5, with V trimmed by 2 bases and J by 0 bases. The CDR3, from cysteine to phenylalanine, totals 15 residues. The kept DNA is CDR3 alone, 45 bases in frame from the first base. This entry belongs to a study of CD8+ T cells in alopecia areata (dated by TCRdb to 2016 to 2019). With respect to the entire study: The treated patients took part in an open-label pilot trial in which moderate-to-severe alopecia areata was treated with oral tofacitinib at 5 to 10 mg twice daily. The RNA source kit depended on sample type: the PAXgene miRNA kit for fixed scalp, the miRNeasy kit for PBMCs, and the RNeasy kit for mouse skin. Tofacitinib was given for 6 to 18 months, followed by 6 months of follow-up off drug to assess delayed response and recurrence. Tofacitinib-treated patients had biopsies at baseline and at 4 and 24 weeks of treatment, with a later scalp biopsy in several patients. In both human patients and the C3H/HeJ mouse model, the study applied high-throughput TCRbeta sequencing to look at T cell clonal expansion in alopecia areata. TCRbeta CDR3 regions were amplified by immunoSEQ multiplex PCR using 35 Vbeta forward and 13 Jbeta reverse primers. Scalp tissue and sorted CD4+ and CD8+ peripheral blood T cells from patchy and totalis/universalis alopecia areata patients and from healthy controls were covered by human TCRbeta sequencing. Clonality in the scalp was compared among normal scalp (n=4), patchy alopecia areata scalp (n=8), and alopecia totalis/universalis scalp (n=8). Broader findings and caveats from the paper: Higher clonality and more expanded CD8+ clones were observed in lesional scalp than in normal scalp, particularly in alopecia totalis/universalis, a finding suggestive of antigenic drive. Scalp TCR repertoire analysis is complicated because resident alphabeta T cells in normal human skin are also sequenced, whereas mouse skin is dominated by gammadelta T cells. Compared with mice, TCR sequences shared between patients were less clear, possibly partly because of HLA diversity across the patient population.

The TCR was taken from a human donor with alopecia areata. What was sequenced was CD4+ T cells sorted from blood. The chain uses TRBV29-1 and TRBJ2-5; 8 junctional bases match TRBD1. The nucleotides are TGCAGCGTTGAATTTTACAGGGGGTACCAAGAGACCCAGTACTTC. It specifies CSVEFYRGYQETQYF.